A selection of T cell receptor beta chains follows, all from one sample in a study of blood T cell repertoires in COVID-19. Sequenced by immunoSEQ multiplex PCR; TCRdb stores in-frame clones only, minus some. Of about 240,000 clones in the sample, 65% to 85% are singletons; the top ten hold roughly 5.5%. Sequenced: peripheral blood. These receptors were obtained from a human donor in a cohort sampled during active COVID-19. Each CDR3 is given with its conserved first and last residue.

CDR3aa,v_gene,j_gene
CASSNPGVLNEKLFF,TRBV19,TRBJ1-4
CASSSQIPNYGYTF,TRBV28,TRBJ1-2
CASTPEGMSSYEQYF,TRBV5-5,TRBJ2-7
CASSVETGDSPLHF,TRBV9,TRBJ1-6
CASSESWGQTYEQYF,TRBV10-1,TRBJ2-7
CASSNRDREEKLFF,TRBV5-8,TRBJ1-4
CASSQPYGGGASEQFF,TRBV7-3,TRBJ2-1
CASSLAGGEQYF,TRBV11-2,TRBJ2-7
CASSFLTEGGGTDTQYF,TRBV5-1,TRBJ2-3
CASSLEDRDHGYTF,TRBV5-6,TRBJ1-2
CASSAGQGALGYTF,TRBV28,TRBJ1-2
CASSFNREGEQYF,TRBV19,TRBJ2-7
CASSVQVTNTEAFF,TRBV19,TRBJ1-1
CASSEARDQGGTQYF,TRBV2,TRBJ2-5
CASSPNRDLGGETQYF,TRBV18,TRBJ2-5
CASSRLAGDTGELFF,TRBV4-2,TRBJ2-2
CASSPGGNGELFF,TRBV5-4,TRBJ2-2
CASSKRESGTDTQYF,TRBV19,TRBJ2-3
CAISESASGRAVVSYNEQFF,TRBV10-3,TRBJ2-1
CASSPTGANYGYTF,TRBV18,TRBJ1-2
CASSPLTGDTEAFF,TRBV18,TRBJ1-1
CASRADNEQFF,TRBV6-6,TRBJ2-1
CASSQAGQGNEKLFF,TRBV5-1,TRBJ1-4
CSVGGRDQDTQYF,TRBV29-1,TRBJ2-3
CASSFPAGRKTQYF,TRBV5-6,TRBJ2-5
CASSLGQVTDTQYF,TRBV5-4,TRBJ2-3
CATSRDRANSYNEQFF,TRBV15,TRBJ2-1
CASSTRRSSGNTIYF,TRBV19,TRBJ1-3
CASSLNGVQETQYF,TRBV5-1,TRBJ2-5
CASSPLTGSNSPLHF,TRBV14,TRBJ1-6